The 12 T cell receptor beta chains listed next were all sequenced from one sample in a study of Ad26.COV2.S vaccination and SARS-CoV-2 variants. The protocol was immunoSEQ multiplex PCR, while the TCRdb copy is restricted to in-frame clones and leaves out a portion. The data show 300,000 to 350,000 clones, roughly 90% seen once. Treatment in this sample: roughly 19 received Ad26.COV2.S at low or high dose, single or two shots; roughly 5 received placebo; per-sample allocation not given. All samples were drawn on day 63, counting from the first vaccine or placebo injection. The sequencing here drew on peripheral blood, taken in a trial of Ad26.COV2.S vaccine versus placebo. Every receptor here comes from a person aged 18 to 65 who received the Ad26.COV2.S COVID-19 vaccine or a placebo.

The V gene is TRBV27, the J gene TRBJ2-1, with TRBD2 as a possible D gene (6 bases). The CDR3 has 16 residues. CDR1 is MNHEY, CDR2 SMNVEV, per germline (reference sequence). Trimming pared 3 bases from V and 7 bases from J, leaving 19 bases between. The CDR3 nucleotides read TGTGCCAGCAGTTTGAGGGTGCGGGATCCTCGGAATGAGCAGTTCTTC. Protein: CASSLRVRDPRNEQFF.

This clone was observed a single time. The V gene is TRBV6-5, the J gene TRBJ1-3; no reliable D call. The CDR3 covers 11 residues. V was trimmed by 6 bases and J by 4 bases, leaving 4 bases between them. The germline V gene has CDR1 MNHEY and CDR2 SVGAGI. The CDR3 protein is CASRLGNTIYF. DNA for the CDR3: TGTGCCAGCAGGCTGGGAAACACCATATATTTT.

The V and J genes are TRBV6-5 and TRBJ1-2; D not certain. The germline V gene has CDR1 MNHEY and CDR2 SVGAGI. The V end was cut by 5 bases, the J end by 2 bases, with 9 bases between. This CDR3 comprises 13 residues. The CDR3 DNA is TGTGCCAGCAGTCTCAGAGGGAACTATGGCTACACCTTC. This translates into CASSLRGNYGYTF.

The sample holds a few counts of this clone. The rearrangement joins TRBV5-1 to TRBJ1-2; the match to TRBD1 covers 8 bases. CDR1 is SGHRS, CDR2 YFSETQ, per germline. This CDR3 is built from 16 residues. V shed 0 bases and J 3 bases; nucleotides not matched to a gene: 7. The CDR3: CASSLDGQGGYYGYTF. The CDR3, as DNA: TGCGCCAGCAGCTTGGATGGACAGGGTGGCTACTATGGCTACACCTTC.

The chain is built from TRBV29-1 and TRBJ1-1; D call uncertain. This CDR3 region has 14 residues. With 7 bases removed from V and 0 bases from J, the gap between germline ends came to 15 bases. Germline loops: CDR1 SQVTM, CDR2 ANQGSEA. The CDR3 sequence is CSALRPAVNTEAFF. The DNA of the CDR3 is TGCAGCGCCTTAAGACCCGCGGTGAACACTGAAGCTTTCTTT.

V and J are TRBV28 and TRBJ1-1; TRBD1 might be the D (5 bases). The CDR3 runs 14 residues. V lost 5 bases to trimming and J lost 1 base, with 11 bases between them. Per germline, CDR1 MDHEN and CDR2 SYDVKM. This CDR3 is CASSAQGKNTEAFF. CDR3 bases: TGTGCCAGCAGTGCGCAGGGCAAGAACACTGAAGCTTTCTTT. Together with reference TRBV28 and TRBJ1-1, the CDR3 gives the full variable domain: DVKVTQSSRYLVKRTGEKVFLECVQDMDHENMFWYRQDPGLGLRLIYFSYDVKMKEKGDIPEGYSVSREKKERFSLILESASTNQTSMYLCASSAQGKNTEAFFGQGTRLTVV.

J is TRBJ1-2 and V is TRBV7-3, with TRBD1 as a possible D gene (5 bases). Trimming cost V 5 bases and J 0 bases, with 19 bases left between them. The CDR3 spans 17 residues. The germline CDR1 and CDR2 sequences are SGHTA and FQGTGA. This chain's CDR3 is CASSERGGAGSNYGYTF. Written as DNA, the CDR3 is TGTGCCAGCAGCGAAAGGGGTGGCGCCGGTTCTAACTATGGCTACACCTTC.

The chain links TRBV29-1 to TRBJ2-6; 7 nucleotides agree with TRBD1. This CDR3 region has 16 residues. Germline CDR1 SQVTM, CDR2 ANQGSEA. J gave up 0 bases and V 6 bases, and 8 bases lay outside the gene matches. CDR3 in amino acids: CSVPRTGGSGANVLTF. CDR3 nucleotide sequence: TGCAGCGTACCTAGGACAGGAGGCTCTGGGGCCAACGTCCTGACTTTC.

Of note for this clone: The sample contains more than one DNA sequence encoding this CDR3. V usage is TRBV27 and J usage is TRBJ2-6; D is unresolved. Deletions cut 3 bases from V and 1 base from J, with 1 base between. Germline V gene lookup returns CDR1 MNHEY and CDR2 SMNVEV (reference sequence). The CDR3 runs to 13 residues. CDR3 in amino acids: CASSFSGANVLTF. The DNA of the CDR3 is TGTGCCAGCAGTTTTTCTGGGGCCAACGTCCTGACTTTC.

CDR3 loop: CASSPSGEGTVYGYTF. In DNA, the CDR3 is TGTGCCAGCAGCCCGAGTGGAGAGGGGACGGTCTATGGCTACACCTTC. The V and J genes are TRBV3-1 (or the pseudogene TRBV3-2) and TRBJ1-2; D might be TRBD1 (5 bases). Per germline, CDR1 LGHDT and CDR2 YNNKEL (reference sequence). The ends were cut back, 4 bases at V and 4 bases at J, with 19 bases in the middle. The CDR3 spans 16 residues.

The CDR3 region is CASSREGLYTDTQYF. CDR3 nucleotide sequence: TGTGCCAGCAGCCGGGAGGGACTATACACAGATACGCAGTATTTT. This chain uses TRBV7-3 with TRBJ2-3, with 8 bases identical to TRBD2. The CDR3 length is 15 residues. V shed 5 bases, J shed 2 bases, and the junction held 6 bases outside the gene matches. Germline V gene sequence: CDR1 SGHTA, CDR2 FQGTGA. Looking up the rest from reference TRBV7-3 and TRBJ2-3 gives the full variable domain: GAGVSQTPSNKVTEKGKYVELRCDPISGHTALYWYRQSLGQGPEFLIYFQGTGAADDSGLPNDRFFAVRPEGSVSTLKIQRTERGDSAVYLCASSREGLYTDTQYFGPGTRLTVL.

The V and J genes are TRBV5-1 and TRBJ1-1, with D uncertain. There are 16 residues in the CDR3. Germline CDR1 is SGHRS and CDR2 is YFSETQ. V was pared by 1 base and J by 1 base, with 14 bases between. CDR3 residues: CASSLNGPPRNTEAFF. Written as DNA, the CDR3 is TGCGCCAGCAGCTTGAATGGACCCCCTAGGAACACTGAAGCTTTCTTT.